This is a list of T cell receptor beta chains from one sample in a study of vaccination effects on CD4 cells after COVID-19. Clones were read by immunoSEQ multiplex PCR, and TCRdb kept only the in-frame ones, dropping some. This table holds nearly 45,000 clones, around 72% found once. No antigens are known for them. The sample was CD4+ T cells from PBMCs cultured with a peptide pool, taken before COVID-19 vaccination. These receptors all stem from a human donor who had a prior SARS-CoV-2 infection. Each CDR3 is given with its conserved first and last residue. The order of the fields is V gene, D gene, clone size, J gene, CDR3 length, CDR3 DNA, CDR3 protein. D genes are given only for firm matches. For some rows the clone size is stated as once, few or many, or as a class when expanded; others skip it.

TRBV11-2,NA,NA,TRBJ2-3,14,TGTGCCAGCAGCTCCCGGATCTACGCGGATACGCAGTATTTT,CASSSRIYADTQYF
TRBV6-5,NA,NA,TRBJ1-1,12,TGTGCCAGCACAGGGTTCGACACTGAAGCTTTCTTT,CASTGFDTEAFF
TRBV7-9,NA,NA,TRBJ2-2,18,TGTGCCAGCAGCTTAATTTATCGGGCAGGGAATTTGTCCGGGGAGCTGTTTTTT,CASSLIYRAGNLSGELFF
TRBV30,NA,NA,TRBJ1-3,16,TGTGCCTGGAGTGTACAAGGGTTCCTCTCTGGAAACACCATATATTTT,CAWSVQGFLSGNTIYF
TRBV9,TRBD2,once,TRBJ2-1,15,TGTGCCAGCAGCGCCACTAGCGGGAGGTCCAATGAGCAGTTCTTC,CASSATSGRSNEQFF
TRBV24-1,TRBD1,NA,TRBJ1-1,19,TGTGCCACCAGTGAAGATCAGGGGGGGGCTGCGGTCGAGTACGCTGAAGCTTTCTTT,CATSEDQGGAAVEYAEAFF
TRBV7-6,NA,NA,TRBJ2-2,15,TGTGCCAGCAGCTTAGTGTGGGGCGGCACCGGGGAGCTGTTTTTT,CASSLVWGGTGELFF
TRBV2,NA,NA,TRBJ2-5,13,TGTGCCAGCGGGGGCTTCTTGGGAGAGACCCAGTACTTC,CASGGFLGETQYF
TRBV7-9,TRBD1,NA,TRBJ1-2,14,TGTGCCAGCAGCTCGAGCGACAGGGGGTACGGCTACACCTTC,CASSSSDRGYGYTF
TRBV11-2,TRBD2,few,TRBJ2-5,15,TGTGCCAGCAGCAGGACTAGCGGGAGTAAGGAGACCCAGTACTTC,CASSRTSGSKETQYF
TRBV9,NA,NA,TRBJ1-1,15,TGTGCCAGCAGCGTGACGGGGGGTTTGTACACTGAAGCTTTCTTT,CASSVTGGLYTEAFF
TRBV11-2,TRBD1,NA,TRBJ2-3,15,TGTGCCAGCAGTTCGCCGGGACAGAACACAGATACGCAGTATTTT,CASSSPGQNTDTQYF
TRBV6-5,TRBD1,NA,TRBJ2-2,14,TGTGCCAGCCGGGACAGGGGGCGATCCGGGGAGCTGTTTTTT,CASRDRGRSGELFF
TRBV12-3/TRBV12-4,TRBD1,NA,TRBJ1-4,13,TGTGCCACTTGTAGGGGACAGAATGAAAAACTGTTTTTT,CATCRGQNEKLFF
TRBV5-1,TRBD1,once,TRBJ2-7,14,TGCGCCAGCAGCTTGGGACAGGGAGCCTACGAGCAGTACTTC,CASSLGQGAYEQYF
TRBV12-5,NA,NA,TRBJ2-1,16,TGTGCTAGTGGTTTGGTACGTGGCGGGCCCTACAATGAGCAGTTCTTC,CASGLVRGGPYNEQFF
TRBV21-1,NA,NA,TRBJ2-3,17,TGTGCCAGCAGCAAATTCCTGCCGGTACCAAGATTCGATACGCAGTATTTT,CASSKFLPVPRFDTQYF
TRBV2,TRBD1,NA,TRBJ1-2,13,TGTGCCAGCAGAAAGGACAGGGGTGGGGGCTACACCTTC,CASRKDRGGGYTF
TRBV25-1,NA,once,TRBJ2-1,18,TGTGCCAGCAGTGAGCCTGTTTGGGGGCGCGGGACCTACAATGAGCAGTTCTTC,CASSEPVWGRGTYNEQFF
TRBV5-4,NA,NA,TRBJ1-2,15,TGTGCCAGCAGCTTGCCGCAGGGAGCTAACTATGGCTACACCTTC,CASSLPQGANYGYTF